This TCR beta chain was profiled in a study of blood T cell repertoires in COVID-19. Overall study context: COVID-19 samples collected from the United States, Italy and Spain covered acute and convalescent phases. T cells, B-cell-depleted T cells, or PBMCs supplied cDNA or gDNA.

Clones were read by immunoSEQ multiplex PCR, and TCRdb kept only the in-frame ones, dropping some. The data hold 350,000 to 400,000 clones, with 90% to 95% observed a single time. The germline V gene encodes CDR1 KGHDR and CDR2 SFDVKD. V was cut by 3 bases and J by 7 bases, with 8 bases left in between. CDR3 length equals 12 residues. The specimen sequenced was PBMCs or T cells enriched from blood (not recorded which). This TCR was recovered from a woman in her thirties or forties who had been exposed to COVID-19. The chain joins TRBV24-1 to TRBJ1-2; D gene uncertain. The CDR3 loop reads CATSDRESGYTF. CDR3 bases: TGTGCCACCAGTGATAGGGAGAGTGGCTACACCTTC.